Given below is one T cell receptor (beta chain) in context. The CDR3 runs 13 residues. V was shortened by 3 bases and J by 8 bases, with 13 bases between the two germline ends. The germline gives CDR1 DFQATT, CDR2 SNEGSKA (reference sequence). The method was immunoSEQ multiplex PCR; TCRdb's version includes in-frame clones alone and lacks a portion of them. The profile shows 200,000 to 250,000 clones, around 84% of them singletons. This sample is drawn from a study of blood T cell repertoires in COVID-19. Study background: Donors in the United States, Italy and Spain gave samples during acute or convalescent COVID-19.

This clonotype was sampled from a human donor in a cohort sampled during active COVID-19. The chain employs TRBV20-1 and TRBJ1-4; no clear D gene. The sequenced sample was peripheral blood. CDR3 region: CSASAQRDEKLFF. The CDR3 DNA reads as TGCAGTGCTAGTGCACAGAGAGACGAAAAACTGTTTTTT.